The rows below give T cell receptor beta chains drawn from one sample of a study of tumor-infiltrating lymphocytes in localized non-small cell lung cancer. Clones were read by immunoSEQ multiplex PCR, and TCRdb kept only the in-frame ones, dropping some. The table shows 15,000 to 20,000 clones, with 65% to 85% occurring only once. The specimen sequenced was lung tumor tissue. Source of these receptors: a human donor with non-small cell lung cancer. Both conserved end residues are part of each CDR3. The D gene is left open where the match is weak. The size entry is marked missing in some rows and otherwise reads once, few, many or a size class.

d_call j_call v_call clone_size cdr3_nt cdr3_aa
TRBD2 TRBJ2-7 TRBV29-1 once TGCAGCGTCCATAGCGGGAGGTTCGCCGAGCAGTACTTC CSVHSGRFAEQYF
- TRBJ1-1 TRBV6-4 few TGTGCCAGCAGTGACTCTATGAACACTGAAGCTTTCTTT CASSDSMNTEAFF
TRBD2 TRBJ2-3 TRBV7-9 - TGTGCCAGCAGCATAATTAGCGGGGGGGAGGCAGATACGCAGTATTTT CASSIISGGEADTQYF
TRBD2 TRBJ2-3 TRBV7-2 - TGTGCCAGCAAGAGTGGGACTAGCGGAGGCACAGATACGCAGTATTTT CASKSGTSGGTDTQYF
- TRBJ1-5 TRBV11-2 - TGTGCCAGCAGCAGGACGGATGATCAGCCCCAGCATTTT CASSRTDDQPQHF
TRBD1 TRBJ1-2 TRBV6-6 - TGTGCCAGCAGTTACCAGACAGGGGGTCCCCTCTACACCTTC CASSYQTGGPLYTF
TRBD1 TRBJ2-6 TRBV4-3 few TGCGCCAGCAGCCAAGGGGACAGTGGGACTGGGGCCAACGTCCTGACTTTC CASSQGDSGTGANVLTF
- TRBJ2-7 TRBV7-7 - TGTGCTAGCAGCCCAGCACTGACCTACGAGCAGTACTTC CASSPALTYEQYF
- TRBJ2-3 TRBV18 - TGTGCCAGCTCACCTTTTGCAGGGGATTCAGATACGCAGTATTTT CASSPFAGDSDTQYF
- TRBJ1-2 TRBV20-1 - TGCAGTGCTACAGGGGTTGGTGGCTACACCTTC CSATGVGGYTF
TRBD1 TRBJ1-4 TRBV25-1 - TGTGCCAGCAGTGTGACAGGGGGCCTAGTTGAAAAACTGTTTTTT CASSVTGGLVEKLFF
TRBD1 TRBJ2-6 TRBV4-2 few TGTGCCAGCAGCCAAGGCGAACAGGGGGCGTCTGGGGCCAACGTCCTGACTTTC CASSQGEQGASGANVLTF
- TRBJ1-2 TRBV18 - TGTGCCAGCTCATGGGGAGTTTATGGCTACACCTTC CASSWGVYGYTF
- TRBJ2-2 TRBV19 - TGTGCCAGTAGTATAGGAGACTTGGCCGGGGAGCTGTTTTTT CASSIGDLAGELFF
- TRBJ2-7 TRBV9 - TGTGCCAGCAGCTACTCGGACGGCTACGAGCAGTACTTC CASSYSDGYEQYF
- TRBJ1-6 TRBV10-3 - TGTGCCATCGGGCCCGAGGGTACACCCCTCCACTTT CAIGPEGTPLHF